The subject of this entry is one T cell receptor beta chain. Its antigen is still unknown. Clones were sequenced by immunoSEQ multiplex PCR, and TCRdb holds only the in-frame ones, with some missing. The table records 50,000 to 65,000 clones, roughly nine tenths of them present only once. Collection occurred without any documented infections or immune events in donors. The data are from a study of identifying expanded T cells in peripheral blood. Overall study results and limits: Differentially abundant clones: roughly 1.2 between replicates, 16.4 at roughly 15 days, around 20 at four. Clone count variance between approximately 2-week samples rose with total template count.

The TCR originated in a person between 18 and 69 years old in good health. Sequenced: blood.

The CDR3 sequence: CASSLASNQPQHF. In DNA, the CDR3 is TGTGCCAGCAGCTTGGCTAGCAATCAGCCCCAGCATTTT. The genes are TRBV5-6 and TRBJ1-5; D is uncertain. Trimming cost V 0 bases and J 0 bases, with 1 base left between them. Germline CDR1 and CDR2: SGHDT and YYEEEE. The CDR3 is made up of 13 amino acids. Full variable domain (missing parts from reference TRBV5-6 and TRBJ1-5): DAGVTQSPTHLIKTRGQQVTLRCSPKSGHDTVSWYQQALGQGPQFIFQYYEEEERQRGNFPDRFSGHQFPNYSSELNVNALLLGDSALYLCASSLASNQPQHFGDGTRLSIL.